This TCR beta chain emerged from a study of blood T cells in healthy people across ages. The CDR3 length is 15 residues. Germline lookup yields CDR1 MDHEN and CDR2 SYDVKM. The authors ran a second PCR of about 6 to 11 cycles using a sample-barcoded 5' primer and a J-beta primer mix. TCRdb re-analysed the 5' RACE reads in MiXCR, keeping a single row per CDR3 protein. In the table there are about 760,000 distinct CDR3 sequences, around 50% of which are singletons. Sequenced: blood. The receptor was derived from a man in his forties or fifties in good health. The chain has TRBV28 and TRBJ2-7; a possible D gene is TRBD2 (5 bases). The end of the DNA is better explained by TRBJ2-1, so the J call may be wrong. The CDR3 DNA is TGTGCCAGCAGTTTAGTCCTCGGGATCTCCAATGAGCAGTTCTTC. Translating gives CASSLVLGISNEQFF.